This is a list of T cell receptor beta chains from one sample in a study of T cells in Graves' hyperthyroidism and ophthalmopathy. TCRdb independently ran MiXCR on the multiplex PCR reads; one entry per CDR3 protein. The sample comprises about 560,000 distinct CDR3 sequences, 16% of which are singletons, and 15% to 20% rests with the top ten. The sample taken for sequencing was blood. These receptors were obtained from a woman aged 18-35 years with Graves' hyperthyroidism. CDR3s include the opening cysteine and the closing phenylalanine or tryptophan. A D gene is named only where the DNA matches it firmly. Some rows have no size entry. The others give once, few or many, or a class for an expanded clone.

clone size	J gene	D gene	V gene	CDR3 protein	CDR3 DNA
many	TRBJ2-7	-	TRBV6-1	CASSEWVVLTYEQYF	TGTGCCAGCAGTGAATGGGTCGTTCTTACCTACGAGCAGTACTTC
-	TRBJ2-1	TRBD2	TRBV20-1	CSAPGTSGSSLFF	TGCAGTGCCCCCGGGACTAGCGGGAGCTCCTTGTTCTTC
few	TRBJ2-7	-	TRBV20-1	CSVPDPPTDEQYF	TGCAGTGTCCCGGATCCTCCTACGGACGAGCAGTACTTC
many	TRBJ1-2	-	TRBV6-1	CASSEEGGANYGYTF	TGTGCCAGCAGTGAAGAGGGGGGAGCTAACTATGGCTACACCTTC
-	TRBJ2-1	-	TRBV19	CASSPTGTSLYNEQFF	TGTGCCAGTAGCCCAACCGGGACATCGTTATACAATGAGCAGTTCTTC
many	TRBJ1-2	-	TRBV28	CASTEQGTPGYTF	TGTGCCAGCACCGAACAGGGCACCCCTGGCTACACCTTC
few	TRBJ2-5	-	TRBV5-4	CASSFVDRQETQYF	TGTGCCAGCAGCTTCGTAGATCGACAAGAGACCCAGTACTTC
few	TRBJ2-3	TRBD2	TRBV29-1	CSVGLAVDTQYF	TGCAGCGTTGGGCTAGCGGTCGATACGCAGTATTTT
many	TRBJ1-5	-	TRBV28	CASSRTHGGNQPQHF	TGTGCCAGCAGTAGGACCCATGGCGGCAATCAGCCCCAGCATTTT
-	TRBJ1-5	TRBD1	TRBV20-1	CSASGGGAGQPQHF	TGCAGTGCTAGTGGAGGGGGCGCGGGTCAGCCCCAGCATTTT
many	TRBJ2-7	-	TRBV29-1	CSVRDGHSYEQYF	TGCAGCGTTAGGGACGGCCACTCCTACGAGCAGTACTTC
many	TRBJ2-5	-	TRBV28	CASSLRQAGETQYF	TGTGCCAGCAGTTTACGACAGGCGGGAGAGACCCAGTACTTC
few	TRBJ2-5	-	TRBV5-6	CASSLGGEEEETQYF	TGTGCCAGCAGCTTGGGGGGGGAGGAGGAAGAGACCCAGTACTTC
many	TRBJ2-3	TRBD2	TRBV10-3	CAISDPTSGSPSDTQYF	TGTGCCATCAGTGACCCGACTAGCGGGAGCCCATCAGATACGCAGTATTTT
-	TRBJ2-7	-	TRBV5-1	CASNPGQSYEQYF	TGCGCCAGCAACCCTGGACAGTCCTACGAGCAGTACTTC
many	TRBJ2-7	-	TRBV5-1	CASSPTPGAEQYF	TGCGCCAGCAGCCCGACGCCGGGGGCCGAGCAGTACTTC
many	TRBJ1-1	-	TRBV20-1	CSAPVSRGAAVAFF	TGCAGTGCACCGGTGAGCAGGGGCGCAGCGGTGGCTTTCTTT
few	TRBJ2-2	-	TRBV12-3/TRBV12-4	CASRRQDNTGELFF	TGTGCCAGCAGGCGACAGGATAACACCGGGGAGCTGTTTTTT
-	TRBJ2-2	-	TRBV4-2	CASSPRPGGSDTGELFF	TGTGCCAGCAGCCCCCGACCGGGGGGCTCTGACACCGGGGAGCTGTTTTTT
-	TRBJ2-1	TRBD2	TRBV7-8	CASSPLAGGVGNEQFF	TGTGCCAGCAGCCCATTAGCGGGAGGGGTTGGCAATGAGCAGTTCTTC
many	TRBJ2-7	TRBD1	TRBV20-1	CSGSRGPTYEQYF	TGCAGTGGATCCAGGGGGCCAACCTACGAGCAGTACTTC
many	TRBJ1-2	TRBD1	TRBV20-1	CSARDSRTGSRGGYTF	TGCAGTGCTAGAGATAGTAGGACAGGTTCAAGGGGTGGCTACACCTTC
few	TRBJ2-5	TRBD1	TRBV6-1	CASTNTGQGEETQYF	TGTGCCAGCACTAACACAGGACAGGGGGAAGAGACCCAGTACTTC
many	TRBJ2-2	-	TRBV30	CAWSLPGTNTGELFF	TGTGCCTGGAGTCTCCCGGGAACGAACACCGGGGAGCTGTTTTTT
-	TRBJ1-2	-	TRBV27	CASKRGANYGYTF	TGTGCCAGCAAGCGGGGCGCTAACTATGGCTACACCTTC
few	TRBJ2-7	-	TRBV4-1	CASSQEPDGTYEQYF	TGCGCCAGCAGCCAAGAACCGGACGGAACCTACGAGCAGTACTTC
few	TRBJ1-5	-	TRBV5-1	CASSLTPGVNQPQHF	TGCGCCAGCAGCTTGACCCCGGGAGTCAATCAGCCCCAGCATTTT
few	TRBJ2-7	-	TRBV5-4	CASSLLGQGREQYF	TGTGCCAGCAGCTTGTTGGGACAAGGCAGGGAGCAGTACTTC
-	TRBJ2-2	-	TRBV11-3	CASRGPDTGELFF	TGTGCCAGCCGGGGCCCGGACACCGGGGAGCTGTTTTTT
few	TRBJ2-1	-	TRBV11-3	CASSFLGASSYNEQFF	TGTGCCAGCAGCTTCTTGGGCGCGAGCTCCTACAATGAGCAGTTCTTC
-	TRBJ1-1	-	TRBV6-1	CASRGGGMNTEAFF	TGTGCCAGCAGGGGGGGGGGTATGAACACTGAAGCTTTCTTT
many	TRBJ2-1	TRBD2	TRBV11-2	CASSLRGGRGNNEQFF	TGTGCCAGCAGCTTAAGGGGCGGGAGGGGGAACAATGAGCAGTTCTTC
-	TRBJ1-5	-	TRBV19	CASSDTLYNQPQHF	TGTGCCAGTAGTGATACACTATACAATCAGCCCCAGCATTTT
few	TRBJ1-2	-	TRBV6-2/TRBV6-3	CASRPSGGYGYTF	TGTGCCAGCCGTCCCAGCGGGGGCTATGGCTACACCTTC
many	TRBJ2-7	TRBD1	TRBV9	CASSVRTGRSYEQYF	TGTGCCAGCAGCGTACGGACAGGGAGATCCTACGAGCAGTACTTC
few	TRBJ1-6	-	TRBV5-1	CASSLYSGSESPLHF	TGCGCCAGCAGCTTGTATTCAGGGAGTGAATCACCCCTCCACTTT
once	TRBJ2-1	TRBD2	TRBV6-5	CASSYSKAGGPWEQFF	TGTGCCAGCAGTTACTCTAAGGCGGGAGGGCCTTGGGAGCAGTTCTTC
-	TRBJ2-7	TRBD1	TRBV20-1	CRGGTGGEQYF	TGCAGGGGAGGGACAGGGGGCGAGCAGTACTTC
many	TRBJ2-3	TRBD2	TRBV7-9	CASSFGRAGGDTQYF	TGTGCCAGCAGCTTCGGGAGGGCCGGTGGAGATACGCAGTATTTT
few	TRBJ1-5	-	TRBV15	CATSRDLSDAGYQPQHF	TGTGCCACCAGCAGAGATCTTTCTGATGCAGGCTATCAGCCCCAGCATTTT
-	TRBJ2-7	-	TRBV3-1	CASSHGDRRYEQYF	TGTGCCAGCAGCCACGGGGACCGACGATACGAGCAGTACTTC
many	TRBJ2-7	-	TRBV10-3	CAISESSYEQYF	TGTGCCATCAGTGAGAGCTCCTACGAGCAGTACTTC
few	TRBJ2-3	TRBD2	TRBV29-1	CSVRTSGASTDTQYF	TGCAGCGTCAGGACTAGCGGGGCTAGCACAGATACGCAGTATTTT
-	TRBJ2-1	TRBD2	TRBV12-3/TRBV12-4	CASSFSLAGNEQFF	TGTGCCAGCAGTTTCAGTCTAGCGGGCAATGAGCAGTTCTTC
few	TRBJ1-2	TRBD1	TRBV12-5	CASGHGTGYGYTF	TGTGCTAGTGGTCACGGGACAGGGTATGGCTACACCTTC
-	TRBJ2-1	TRBD2	TRBV20-1	CSARRPEAGSYNEQFF	TGCAGTGCTAGGAGGCCAGAAGCGGGATCCTACAATGAGCAGTTCTTC
many	TRBJ2-5	TRBD1	TRBV18	CASSPTGLETQYF	TGTGCCAGCTCACCGACAGGGCTAGAGACCCAGTACTTC